This TCR beta chain was sequenced during a study of identical twins (dated by TCRdb to about 2016). Turning to the overall study: To test whether fetal clonotypes persist, this study deep-sequenced TCR alpha and beta repertoires from monozygotic twins, from unrelated adults of various ages, and from cord blood. To rule out contamination, replicate twin experiments were performed at different times with different library preparation protocols.

Every donor was a healthy Caucasian. The twin cohort consisted of three pairs of female monozygotic twins, all aged about 18 to 30 years. RNA for TCR libraries was isolated from peripheral blood mononuclear cells. Counted from cysteine to phenylalanine, this CDR3 has 14 amino acids. CDR3 DNA only is kept here, 42 bases in frame from base 1. CDR1 and CDR2 are read off the germline V gene (reference sequence) as MNHEY and SMNVEV. V sheds 6 bases and J sheds 2 bases, leaving 14 bases between their ends. The protocol used for the library was 5' RACE. Sequencing was performed on an Illumina HiSeq 2000. A universal primer binding site was introduced by template switching, and a unique molecular identifier was present in the final cDNA, enabling accurate counting of TCR cDNA molecules. Specific primers in the conserved constant-segment region were used to synthesize first-strand cDNA for TCR alpha and beta chains. Each cDNA library was double barcoded, with a SMART-Mk sample barcode plus Illumina barcodes, to control for contamination. TruSeq adapter sequences and Illumina sample barcodes were added in two successive PCR steps. Sequencing of the TCR alpha and beta cDNA libraries was done on the Illumina HiSeq platform using custom primers. For the original study's pipeline: Raw reads were processed with MiGEC to extract unique molecular identifiers, and MiXCR was used to determine CDR3 positions. For each individual, recombination models were inferred using an EM algorithm with the repgenHMM and IGoR tools. Shared clonotype analysis was performed with the tcR package in R, normalizing sharing by the product of cloneset sizes. Out-of-frame nonproductive sequences were analyzed to study raw recombination free of thymic and clonal selection effects. TCRdb reworked the public reads: Q25 trimming with fastp, MiXCR clone assembly, productive beta chains retained. Rows with a matching CDR3 protein are joined into one entry that keeps the most common DNA and genes. Clone size and V and J calls follow TCRdb, not the original study. A total of roughly 770,000 distinct CDR3 sequences appear in this sample, 18% of them only once. Together, the top ten hold less than 15% of the sample.

With regard to this clonotype: Its antigen is still unknown. No per-base quality is available; no much larger clone lies one base away.

Overall results and qualifications from the work: Out-of-frame TCR alpha sequences shared between twins showed an excess of low generation-probability sequences compared with coincidental sharing between unrelated individuals. Abundant cord blood beta clonotypes had fewer insertions, young adult naive repertoires showed a similar but weaker trend, and memory repertoires showed no such trend. Because the same donors could not be followed over many years, the conclusions depended on cross-sectional statistical analysis. Zero-insertion analyses could be partly confounded by invariant T cells such as MAIT and iNKT, though diverse VJ usage argued against such confounding for most clonotypes. Out-of-frame TCR alpha sharing in monozygotic twins was systematically underestimated by recombination models, whereas sharing between unrelated individuals was in agreement with the recombination models. A weaker excess of twin sharing was found in beta out-of-frame sequences because the signal-to-noise ratio was lowered by fewer shared sequences.

These data were also filed under a second study, of T cells expressing NK-cell markers. According to the second study: In sorted CD3+CD56+NKG2C+, CD3+CD56+NKG2C- and CD3+CD56-NKG2C+ T-cell subsets from several donors, TCR beta-chain repertoires were profiled. Of the eight sequenced donors, seven were found to be HCMV-seropositive and one was found to be HCMV-seronegative. To restrict sorting to alphabetaTCR-expressing T cells, an anti-gammadeltaTCR antibody was added in several experiments. In about 6 donors, the dominant CD3+CD56+NKG2C+ clonotypes were found to rank among the top 10 CD8+ clonotypes and to make up about 1.0-7.5% of CD8+ T cells. Those dominant clonotypes were again the most abundant among CD3+CD56-NKG2C+ cells in a few donors, at about 25-60.1%. Whether the expanded NKG2C-expressing T cell clones were specific for HCMV antigens remained unclear. All eight donors whose samples were sequenced were randomly selected healthy volunteers, three of them men and five women. HCMV-specific IgG was detected in serum with a commercial ELISA kit to determine HCMV serostatus. Bulk peripheral blood T-cell repertoires were additionally sequenced from unsorted PBMC for six donors. MIGEC handled demultiplexing of the reads and grouping by UMI, while MiTCR was used to assemble and quantify clonotypes. Only TCR cDNA sequences supported by at least two reads were kept to exclude erroneous sequences. The tcR package was used for downstream repertoire analysis, and clonotypes were matched across fractions by CDR3 nucleotide sequence plus V segment. VDJmatch was used to annotate antigen specificity against VDJdb, with one amino acid substitution in CDR3 permitted.

Material for sequencing was PBMCs. The sequence links TRBV27 to TRBJ2-7, with a tentative D call of TRBD1 or TRBD2, each matching 5 bases. The TCR originated in a woman aged 18-29 years in good health. At the DNA level, the sequence is TGTGCCAGCAGATCAACGGGACGGCCCTACGAGCAGTACTTC. Its coded protein is CASRSTGRPYEQYF.